What follows are 21 T cell receptor beta chains derived from one specimen sequenced in a study of T-cell reconstitution after alpha-beta-depleted transplantation in children. Unique molecular identifiers were incorporated when the TCRbeta library was constructed. TCRdb called the PCR reads again in MiXCR, with one record for every CDR3 protein. The sample has some 830,000 distinct CDR3 sequences; roughly 15% are singletons. The sample consisted of PBMCs, mostly from graft donor cells, taken 360 days after TCRalphabeta/CD19-depleted stem cell transplant. Receptor source: a male patient younger than 18 who had a stem cell transplant for acute lymphoblastic leukemia, so the T cells may come from the graft donor.

Turning to this clonotype: A much larger clone differs by one base, so this may be a read error. The CDR3 does not end in the conserved phenylalanine or tryptophan, so this is likely a read error. The chain joins TRBV4-1 to TRBJ1-5; D is undetermined. This CDR3 comprises 18 residues. V lost 1 base, J lost 0 bases, and 16 bases lay in between. CDR1 and CDR2 from the germline V gene are MGHRA and YSYEKL. CDR3 DNA: TGCGCCAGCAGCCAAGGGGTGAGCGGGATTTATAGCAATCAGCCCCAGCATCTT. Its protein is CASSQGVSGIYSNQPQHL.

The chain recombines TRBV20-1 with TRBJ2-1; 13 bases map to TRBD2. Trimming at V came to 4 bases and at J to 9 bases, leaving 12 bases not matched to a gene. Germline V gene data show CDR1 as DFQATT and CDR2 as SNEGSKA (reference sequence). This CDR3 is built from 16 residues. CDR3 loop: CSATPPGLAGSGEQFF. The CDR3 DNA follows: TGCAGTGCTACTCCTCCGGGACTAGCGGGATCGGGTGAGCAGTTCTTC.

This clonotype occurred many times. V usage is TRBV5-1 and J usage is TRBJ2-3, with TRBD1 as a possible D gene (5 bases). Germline CDR1 SGHRS, CDR2 YFSETQ. There are 15 residues in the CDR3. Trimming cost V 1 base and J 3 bases, with 12 bases left between them. In nucleotides, the CDR3 is TGCGCCAGCAGCTTGTTTGCAGGGCGTACAGATACGCAGTATTTT. Protein sequence: CASSLFAGRTDTQYF.

The V and J genes are TRBV5-1 and TRBJ1-1; D uncertain. Germline-derived CDR1 and CDR2 are SGHRS and YFSETQ. This CDR3 has 15 residues. Trimming took 2 bases from V and 4 from J, leaving 15 bases between them. CDR3 residues: CASSFGDVGITEAFF. CDR3 bases: TGCGCCAGCAGCTTTGGCGATGTGGGAATCACTGAAGCTTTCTTT. The full variable domain, in which reference TRBV5-1 and TRBJ1-1 provide the parts outside the CDR3, is KAGVTQTPRYLIKTRGQQVTLSCSPISGHRSVSWYQQTPGQGLQFLFEYFSETQRNKGNFPGRFSGRQFSNSRSEMNVSTLELGDSALYLCASSFGDVGITEAFFGQGTRLTVV.

V is TRBV7-9 and J is TRBJ2-7; the D gene is possibly TRBD1 (5 bases). The V and J ends lost 5 bases and 0 bases respectively, with 14 bases between them. Germline CDR1 and CDR2: SEHNR and FQNEAQ (reference sequence). This CDR3 comprises 15 residues. The CDR3 protein is CASSATVRSSYEQYF. The CDR3, as DNA: TGTGCCAGCAGCGCGACAGTAAGGAGCTCCTACGAGCAGTACTTC.

This clonotype turned up a few times. This chain links TRBV7-2 with TRBJ2-1; 11 bases map to TRBD2. Germline CDR1 reads SGHTA; CDR2 reads FQGNSA. Trimming at V came to 8 bases and at J to 10 bases, leaving 13 bases not matched to a gene. The CDR3 totals 15 residues. CDR3 residues: CASPLVLAGGREQFF. The CDR3 DNA reads as TGTGCCAGCCCCCTAGTGCTAGCGGGAGGTAGGGAGCAGTTCTTC.

This clonotype was seen ten or more times. J is TRBJ2-7 and V is TRBV4-2; D is uncertain. Germline loops: CDR1 LGHNA, CDR2 YNFKEQ. Deletions cut 2 bases from V and 2 bases from J, with 13 bases between. The CDR3 is 15 residues long. CDR3 sequence reads: CASSQSPRNAYEQYF. CDR3 sequence (DNA): TGTGCCAGCAGCCAATCGCCCCGCAACGCCTACGAGCAGTACTTC.

The table lists this clonotype with many counts. The CDR3 protein is CASSLRSSNQPQHF. The CDR3 DNA follows: TGTGCCAGCAGTTTAAGAAGTAGCAATCAGCCCCAGCATTTT. The rearrangement joins TRBV27 to TRBJ1-5; D remains unclear. This CDR3 is 14 amino acids long. The germline V and J ends were trimmed by 2 bases and 0 bases, with 5 bases remaining between them. Germline V gene data show CDR1 as MNHEY and CDR2 as SMNVEV (reference sequence).

This clonotype was picked up a small number of times. The chain has TRBV6-5 and TRBJ2-7; the D gene is possibly TRBD2 (6 bases). Germline values: CDR1 MNHEY, CDR2 SVGAGI. There are 15 residues in the CDR3. V lost 0 bases and J lost 6, with 15 bases in between. The CDR3 spells CASSYSLGRRGEQYF. The CDR3 DNA follows: TGTGCCAGCAGTTACTCCCTCGGGAGAAGGGGCGAGCAGTACTTC.

This clonotype has a handful of counts. The chain employs TRBV12-3 or TRBV12-4 and TRBJ1-1; D gene uncertain. The CDR3 runs 12 residues. Deletions cut 5 bases from V and 5 bases from J, with 9 bases between. The CDR3: CASSPWKTEAFF. The CDR3 nucleotides are TGTGCCAGCAGTCCCTGGAAGACTGAAGCTTTCTTT.

CDR3 nucleotides: TGTGCCAGCAGCTCACTAGCGGCTAGCTCCTACGAGCAGTACTTC. This sequence encodes CASSSLAASSYEQYF. The rearrangement joins TRBV4-2 to TRBJ2-7, with 8 bases matching TRBD2. The CDR3 spans 15 residues. CDR1 and CDR2 (germline): LGHNA, YNFKEQ. J gave up 0 bases and V 5 bases, and 6 bases lay outside the gene matches.

This clonotype was picked up a small number of times. The V call is TRBV5-1, the J call TRBJ2-5, with 9 bases fitting TRBD1. CDR3 length: 17 amino acids. J lost 2 bases, V lost 4 bases, and 12 bases had no gene match. The germline gives CDR1 SGHRS, CDR2 YFSETQ. CDR3 bases: TGCGCCAGCAGCCCCAACTTGGACAGGGGTCGGCAAGAGACCCAGTACTTC. Amino acid sequence: CASSPNLDRGRQETQYF.

Of note for this clonotype: Its ends do not fully match the called genes, so a read error is possible. The chain uses TRBV12-3 or TRBV12-4 and TRBJ2-1; D perhaps matches TRBD2 (5 bases). This CDR3 has 17 residues. The CDR3 DNA reads as TGTGCCAGCAGTTTACTGCAATCCACGGCGGCCGGGCGACTATTAAGCTTC. It translates to CASSLLQSTAAGRLLSF.

This clonotype was counted many times. V gene TRBV5-1 combines with J gene TRBJ2-3; possibly TRBD2 for D (5 bases). This CDR3 contains 13 residues. With 8 bases removed from V and 5 bases from J, the gap between germline ends came to 15 bases. The germline V gene encodes CDR1 SGHRS and CDR2 YFSETQ. In DNA, the CDR3 is TGCGCCAGTATGAGGGCCATGGGAGATACGCAGTATTTT. Protein product: CASMRAMGDTQYF.

The sample holds a few counts of this clonotype. The chain joins TRBV24-1 to TRBJ2-2; 15 positions match TRBD2. The germline V gene encodes CDR1 KGHDR and CDR2 SFDVKD. The CDR3 has 18 residues. Unmatched junction bases numbered 4, after V lost 3 bases and J lost 3 bases. The CDR3 bases are TGTGCCACCAGTGATCCCGGACTAGCGGGAGGGTACACCGGGGAGCTGTTTTTT. Its translation: CATSDPGLAGGYTGELFF.

This chain uses TRBV5-5 with TRBJ2-7; 10 nucleotides line up with TRBD1. The length of the CDR3 is 16 residues. V lost 0 bases and J lost 2; bases outside the gene matches: 5. Germline V gene sequence: CDR1 SGHKS, CDR2 YYEKEE (reference sequence). DNA of the CDR3: TGTGCCAGCAGCTTGGGGTTAGGGACAGGGGCCTACGAGCAGTACTTC. Translation gives CASSLGLGTGAYEQYF.

A remark on this clonotype: Germline is not matched at one junction end, which may reflect a read error. The V gene is TRBV10-2, the J gene TRBJ2-7; D uncertain. Germline V CDR1 and CDR2: WSHSY, SAAADI. The CDR3 totals 11 residues. In DNA form, the CDR3 reads TGCGCCAGCAGTGGAGTTACCGAGCAGTGCTTC. It codes for CASSGVTEQCF.

The sample holds many counts of this clonotype. V is TRBV4-2 and J is TRBJ2-2; unclear D gene. The ends were cut back, 0 bases at V and 5 bases at J, with 10 bases in the middle. Germline V CDR1 and CDR2: LGHNA, YNFKEQ. The CDR3 length is 15 residues. The CDR3: CASSQEAMKTGELFF. CDR3 bases: TGTGCCAGCAGCCAAGAAGCGATGAAAACCGGGGAGCTGTTTTTT.

This clonotype was recorded a few times. This CDR3 reads CASSQGPGGMNTEAFF. DNA for the CDR3: TGCGCCAGCAGCCAAGGTCCGGGTGGAATGAACACTGAAGCTTTCTTT. V usage is TRBV4-1 and J usage is TRBJ1-1; no clear D gene. Trimming stripped 1 base from V and 0 bases from J, with 12 bases between. This CDR3 is built from 16 residues. Germline V lookup: CDR1 MGHRA, CDR2 YSYEKL.

Of note for this clonotype: The conserved final phenylalanine or tryptophan is absent from the CDR3, which likely points to a read error. The chain couples TRBV6-5 to TRBJ1-1; tentative D call: TRBD1 (6 bases). CDR3 length: 14 amino acids. Germline CDR1 is MNHEY and CDR2 is SVGAGI. The germline V and J ends were trimmed by 0 bases and 6 bases, with 11 bases remaining between them. The CDR3 loop reads CASSYSGEGAEAFV. The CDR3 DNA follows: TGTGCCAGCAGTTACTCGGGGGAGGGGGCTGAAGCTTTCGTT.

J is TRBJ2-1 and V is TRBV12-2. TRBV12-2 is flagged as a pseudogene. The CDR3 runs 13 residues. The CDR3 nucleotides read TGTGCAAGTCGCTTAAGGATTTACAATGAGCAGTTCTTC. It is translated as CASRLRIYNEQFF.